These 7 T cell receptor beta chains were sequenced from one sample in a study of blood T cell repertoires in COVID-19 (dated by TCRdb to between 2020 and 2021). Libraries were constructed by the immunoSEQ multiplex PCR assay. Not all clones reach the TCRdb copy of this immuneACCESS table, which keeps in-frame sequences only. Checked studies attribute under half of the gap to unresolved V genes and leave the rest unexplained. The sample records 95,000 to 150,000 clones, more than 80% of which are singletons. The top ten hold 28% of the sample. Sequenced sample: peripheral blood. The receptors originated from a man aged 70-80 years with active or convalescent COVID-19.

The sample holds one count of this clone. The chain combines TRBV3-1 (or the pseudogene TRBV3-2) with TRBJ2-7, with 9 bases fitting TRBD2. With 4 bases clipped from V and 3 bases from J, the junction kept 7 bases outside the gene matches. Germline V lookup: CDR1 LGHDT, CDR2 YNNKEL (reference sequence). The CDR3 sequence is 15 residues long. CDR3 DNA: TGTGCCAGCAGCCCTCAGCTAGCGGGGAACTACGAGCAGTACTTC. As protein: CASSPQLAGNYEQYF.

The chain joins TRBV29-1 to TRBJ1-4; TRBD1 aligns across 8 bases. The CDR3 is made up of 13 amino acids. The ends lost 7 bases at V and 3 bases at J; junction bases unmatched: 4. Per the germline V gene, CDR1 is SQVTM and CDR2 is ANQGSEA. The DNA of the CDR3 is TGCAGCGGTCAGGGGGCGGCTAATGAAAAACTGTTTTTT. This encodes CSGQGAANEKLFF.

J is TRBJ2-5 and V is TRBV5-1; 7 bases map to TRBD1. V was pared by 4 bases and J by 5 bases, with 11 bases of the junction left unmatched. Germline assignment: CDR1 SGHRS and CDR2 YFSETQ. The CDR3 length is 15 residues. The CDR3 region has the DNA TGCGCCAGCAGCCTTATGAACGACAGGGAGGAGACCCAGTACTTC. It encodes CASSLMNDREETQYF.

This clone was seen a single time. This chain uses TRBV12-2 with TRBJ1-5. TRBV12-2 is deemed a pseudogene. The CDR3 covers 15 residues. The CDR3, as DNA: TGTGCAAGTCGGCGGGACCGGGTAGGCAATCAGCCCCAGCATTTT. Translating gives CASRRDRVGNQPQHF.

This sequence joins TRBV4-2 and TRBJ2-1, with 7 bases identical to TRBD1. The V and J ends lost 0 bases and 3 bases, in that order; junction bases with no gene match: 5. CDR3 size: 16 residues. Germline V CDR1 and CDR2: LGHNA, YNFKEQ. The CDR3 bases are TGTGCCAGCAGCCAAGATATGGCAGGGGGCTACAATGAGCAGTTCTTC. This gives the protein CASSQDMAGGYNEQFF.

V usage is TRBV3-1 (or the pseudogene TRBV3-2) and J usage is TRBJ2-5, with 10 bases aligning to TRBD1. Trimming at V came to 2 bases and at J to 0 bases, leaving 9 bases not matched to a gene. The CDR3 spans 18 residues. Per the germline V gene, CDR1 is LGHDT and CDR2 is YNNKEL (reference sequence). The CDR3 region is CASSQPSPGTGDQETQYF. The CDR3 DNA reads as TGTGCCAGCAGCCAACCCTCCCCCGGGACAGGGGACCAAGAGACCCAGTACTTC.

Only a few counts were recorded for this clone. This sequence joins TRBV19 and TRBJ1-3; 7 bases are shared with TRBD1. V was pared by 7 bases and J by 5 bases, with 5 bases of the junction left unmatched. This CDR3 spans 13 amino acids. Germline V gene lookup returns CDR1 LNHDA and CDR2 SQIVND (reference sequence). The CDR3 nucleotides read TGTGCCAGTACCCCGGGACAGCGAAACACCATATATTTT. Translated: CASTPGQRNTIYF.